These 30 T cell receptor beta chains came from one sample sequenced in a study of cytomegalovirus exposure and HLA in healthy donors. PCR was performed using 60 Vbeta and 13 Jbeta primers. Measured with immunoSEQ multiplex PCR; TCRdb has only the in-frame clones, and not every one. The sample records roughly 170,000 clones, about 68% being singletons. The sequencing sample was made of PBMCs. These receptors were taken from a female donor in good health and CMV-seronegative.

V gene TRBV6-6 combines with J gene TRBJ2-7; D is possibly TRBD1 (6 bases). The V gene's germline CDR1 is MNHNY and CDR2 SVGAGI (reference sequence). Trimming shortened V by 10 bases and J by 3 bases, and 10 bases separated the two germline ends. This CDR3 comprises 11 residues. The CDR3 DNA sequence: TGTGCCACCCACAGGGACTACGAGCAGTACTTC. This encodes CATHRDYEQYF.

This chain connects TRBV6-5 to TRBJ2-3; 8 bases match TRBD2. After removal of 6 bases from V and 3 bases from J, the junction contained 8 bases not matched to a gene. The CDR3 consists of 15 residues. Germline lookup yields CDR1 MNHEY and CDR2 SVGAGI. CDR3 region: CASSPGTSKTDTQYF. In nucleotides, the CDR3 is TGTGCCAGCAGCCCCGGGACTAGTAAGACAGATACGCAGTATTTT.

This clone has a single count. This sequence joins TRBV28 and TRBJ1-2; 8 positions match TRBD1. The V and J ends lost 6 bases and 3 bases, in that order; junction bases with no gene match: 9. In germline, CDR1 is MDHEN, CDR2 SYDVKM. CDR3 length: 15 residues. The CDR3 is CASSPGQVGDYGYTF. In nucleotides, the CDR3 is TGTGCCAGCAGCCCGGGACAGGTCGGGGACTATGGCTACACCTTC.

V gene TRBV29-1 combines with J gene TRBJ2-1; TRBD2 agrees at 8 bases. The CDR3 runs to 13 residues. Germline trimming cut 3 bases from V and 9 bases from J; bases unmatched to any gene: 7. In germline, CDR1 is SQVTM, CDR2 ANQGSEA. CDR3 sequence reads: CSVDIGTRTEQFF. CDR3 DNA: TGCAGCGTTGATATTGGGACTAGGACTGAGCAGTTCTTC.

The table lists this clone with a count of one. In DNA form, the CDR3 reads TGTGCCAGCAGTGTACAGGGCCCCACCTCGGGTGAGCAGTACTTC. It translates to CASSVQGPTSGEQYF. The V call is TRBV2, the J call TRBJ2-7, with a tentative D call TRBD1 (6 bases). V lost 4 bases and J 7 bases, leaving 20 bases between the germline ends. Germline CDR1 and CDR2: SNHLY and FYNNEI. The CDR3 length is 15 residues.

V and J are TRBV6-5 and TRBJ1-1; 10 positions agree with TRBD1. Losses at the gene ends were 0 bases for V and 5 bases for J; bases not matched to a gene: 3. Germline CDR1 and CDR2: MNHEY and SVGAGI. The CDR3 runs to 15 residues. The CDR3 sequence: CASSYSRTGGTEAFF. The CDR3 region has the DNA TGTGCCAGCAGTTACTCGAGGACAGGGGGGACTGAAGCTTTCTTT.

This chain's CDR3 is CASSRERGSYEQYF. The CDR3 DNA sequence: TGTGCCAGCAGCAGGGAGCGGGGCTCCTACGAGCAGTACTTC. The chain recombines TRBV2 with TRBJ2-7, with 7 positions matching TRBD2. The CDR3 loop spans 14 amino acids. V lost 6 bases and J lost 0; bases outside the gene matches: 5. CDR1 is SNHLY, CDR2 FYNNEI, per germline. Filled out from reference TRBV2 and TRBJ2-7, the complete variable domain reads EPEVTQTPSHQVTQMGQEVILRCVPISNHLYFYWYRQILGQKVEFLVSFYNNEISEKSEIFDDQFSVERPDGSNFTLKIRSTKLEDSAMYFCASSRERGSYEQYFGPGTRLTVT.

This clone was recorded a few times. The chain's CDR3 is CSVLGKPNTGELFF. CDR3 bases: TGCAGCGTACTCGGGAAGCCGAACACCGGGGAGCTGTTTTTT. The V gene is TRBV29-1, the J gene TRBJ2-2; tentatively, D is TRBD2 (5 bases). Germline CDR1 reads SQVTM; CDR2 reads ANQGSEA. CDR3 size: 14 residues. Between the trimmed V and J ends, which lost 6 bases and 0 bases, there was a span of 11 bases.

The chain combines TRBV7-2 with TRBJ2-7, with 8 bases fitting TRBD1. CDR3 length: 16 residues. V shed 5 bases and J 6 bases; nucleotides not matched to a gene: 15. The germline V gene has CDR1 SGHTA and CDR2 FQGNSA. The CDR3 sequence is CASSIRDRPAWGEQYF. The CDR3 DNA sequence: TGTGCCAGCAGCATAAGGGACAGGCCTGCGTGGGGCGAGCAGTACTTC.

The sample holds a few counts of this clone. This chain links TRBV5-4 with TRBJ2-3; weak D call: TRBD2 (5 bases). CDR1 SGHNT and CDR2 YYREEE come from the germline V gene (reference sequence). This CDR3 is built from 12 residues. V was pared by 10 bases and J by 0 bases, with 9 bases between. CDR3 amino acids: CAVQRSTDTQYF. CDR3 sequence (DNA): TGTGCCGTCCAGCGGAGCACAGATACGCAGTATTTT.

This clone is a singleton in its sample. The CDR3 region is CASSEAGGGTQETQYF. The DNA of the CDR3 is TGTGCCAGCAGTGAGGCTGGCGGGGGGACCCAAGAGACCCAGTACTTC. The V gene is TRBV6-1, the J gene TRBJ2-5, with 8 bases fitting TRBD2. The trim removed 3 bases at V and 1 base at J, leaving 7 bases unmatched. Looked up from germline, CDR1 is MNHNS and CDR2 is SASEGT. CDR3 size: 16 residues.

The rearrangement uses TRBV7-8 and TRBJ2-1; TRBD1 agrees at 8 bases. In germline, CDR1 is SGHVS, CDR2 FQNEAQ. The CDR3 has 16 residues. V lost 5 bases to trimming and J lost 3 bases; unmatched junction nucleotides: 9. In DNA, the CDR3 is TGTGCCAGCAGCGTTCACAGGGGGGTGGGCTACAATGAGCAGTTCTTC. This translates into CASSVHRGVGYNEQFF.

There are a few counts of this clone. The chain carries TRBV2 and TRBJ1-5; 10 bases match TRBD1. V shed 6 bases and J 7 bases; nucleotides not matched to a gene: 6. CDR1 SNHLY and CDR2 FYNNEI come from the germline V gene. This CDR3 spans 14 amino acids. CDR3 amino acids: CASRGGTGAQPQHF. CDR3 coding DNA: TGTGCCAGCAGGGGCGGGACAGGGGCACAGCCCCAGCATTTT.

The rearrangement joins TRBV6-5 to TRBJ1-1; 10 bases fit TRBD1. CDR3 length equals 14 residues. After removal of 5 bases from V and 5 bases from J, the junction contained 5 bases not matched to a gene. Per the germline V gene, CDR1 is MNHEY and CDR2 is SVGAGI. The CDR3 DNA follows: TGTGCCAGCAGTCGACAGGGGGCGGAAACTGAAGCTTTCTTT. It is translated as CASSRQGAETEAFF.

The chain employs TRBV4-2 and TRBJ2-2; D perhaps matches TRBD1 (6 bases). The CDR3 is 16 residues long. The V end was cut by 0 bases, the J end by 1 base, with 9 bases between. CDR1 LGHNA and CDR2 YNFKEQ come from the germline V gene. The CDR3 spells CASSQEAGVNTGELFF. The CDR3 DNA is TGTGCCAGCAGCCAAGAGGCAGGGGTGAACACCGGGGAGCTGTTTTTT.

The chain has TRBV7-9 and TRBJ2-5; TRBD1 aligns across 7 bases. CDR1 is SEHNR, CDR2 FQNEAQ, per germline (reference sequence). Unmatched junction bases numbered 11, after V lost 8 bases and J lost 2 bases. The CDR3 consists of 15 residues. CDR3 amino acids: CASASQGDFQETQYF. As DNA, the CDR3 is TGTGCCAGCGCCTCGCAGGGGGATTTTCAAGAGACCCAGTACTTC.

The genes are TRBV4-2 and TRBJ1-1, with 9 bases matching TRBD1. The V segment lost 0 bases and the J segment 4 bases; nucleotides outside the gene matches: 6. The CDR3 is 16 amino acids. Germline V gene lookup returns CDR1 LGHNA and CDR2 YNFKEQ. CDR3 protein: CASSQDEGQGATEAFF. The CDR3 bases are TGTGCCAGCAGCCAAGATGAGGGACAGGGCGCCACTGAAGCTTTCTTT.

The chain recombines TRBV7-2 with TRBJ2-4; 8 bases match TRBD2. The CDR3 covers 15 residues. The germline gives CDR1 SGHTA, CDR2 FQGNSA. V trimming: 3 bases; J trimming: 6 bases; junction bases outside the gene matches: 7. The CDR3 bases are TGTGCCAGCAGCTTCCTCTCCAGCGGGGGAAACATTCAGTACTTC. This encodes CASSFLSSGGNIQYF.

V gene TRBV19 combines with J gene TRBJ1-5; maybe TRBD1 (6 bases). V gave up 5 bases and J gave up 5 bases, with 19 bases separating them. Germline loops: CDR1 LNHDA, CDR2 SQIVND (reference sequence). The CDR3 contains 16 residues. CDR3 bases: TGTGCCAGTAGTCCCGAACCGGGACAACTTCATCAGCCCCAGCATTTT. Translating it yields CASSPEPGQLHQPQHF.

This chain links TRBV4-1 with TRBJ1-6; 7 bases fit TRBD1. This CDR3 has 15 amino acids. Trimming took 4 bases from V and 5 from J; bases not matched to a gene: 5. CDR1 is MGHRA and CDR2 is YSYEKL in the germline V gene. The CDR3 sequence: CASSPADRDNSPLHF. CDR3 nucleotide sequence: TGCGCCAGCAGCCCCGCCGACAGGGATAATTCACCCCTCCACTTT.

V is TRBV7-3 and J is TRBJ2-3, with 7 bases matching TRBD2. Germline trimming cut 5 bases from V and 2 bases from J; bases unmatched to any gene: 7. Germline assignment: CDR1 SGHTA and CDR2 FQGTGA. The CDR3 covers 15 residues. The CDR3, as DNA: TGTGCCAGCAGCCCTACTAGCGTACCCACAGATACGCAGTATTTT. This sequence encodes CASSPTSVPTDTQYF. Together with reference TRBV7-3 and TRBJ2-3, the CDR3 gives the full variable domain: GAGVSQTPSNKVTEKGKYVELRCDPISGHTALYWYRQSLGQGPEFLIYFQGTGAADDSGLPNDRFFAVRPEGSVSTLKIQRTERGDSAVYLCASSPTSVPTDTQYFGPGTRLTVL.

CDR3 DNA sequence: TGTGCCAGCTCGCCCTTAGGGACAGGGGGCCGGGAGGCCCAGTACTTC. Protein sequence: CASSPLGTGGREAQYF. The chain couples TRBV18 to TRBJ2-5; 12 bases map to TRBD1. V was clipped by 6 bases and J by 9 bases; unmatched bases: 14. CDR1 is KGHSH, CDR2 LQKENI, per germline. The CDR3 spans 16 residues.

The CDR3: CASSTQGQLNTEAFF. The DNA of the CDR3 is TGTGCCAGCAGTACCCAGGGACAGTTGAACACTGAAGCTTTCTTT. The chain links TRBV2 to TRBJ1-1, with 7 positions matching TRBD1. This CDR3 contains 15 residues. The germline gives CDR1 SNHLY, CDR2 FYNNEI. V shed 5 bases, J shed 0 bases, and the junction held 6 bases outside the gene matches.

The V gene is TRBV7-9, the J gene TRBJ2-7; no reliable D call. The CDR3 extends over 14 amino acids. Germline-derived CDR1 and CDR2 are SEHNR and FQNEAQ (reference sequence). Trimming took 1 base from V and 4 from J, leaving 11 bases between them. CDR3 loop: CASSLGAGRYEQYF. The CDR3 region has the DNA TGTGCCAGCAGCTTAGGGGCAGGTCGGTACGAGCAGTACTTC.

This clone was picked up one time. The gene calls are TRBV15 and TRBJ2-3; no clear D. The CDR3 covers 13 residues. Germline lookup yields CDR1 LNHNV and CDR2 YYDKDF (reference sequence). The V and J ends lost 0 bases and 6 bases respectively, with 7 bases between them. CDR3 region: CATSRDALDTQYF. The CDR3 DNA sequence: TGTGCCACCAGCAGAGATGCGTTGGATACGCAGTATTTT.

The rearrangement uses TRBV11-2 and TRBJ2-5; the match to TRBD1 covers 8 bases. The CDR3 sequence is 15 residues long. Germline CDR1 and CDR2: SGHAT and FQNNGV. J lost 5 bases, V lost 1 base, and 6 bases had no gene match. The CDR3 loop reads CASSLVPGGWETQYF. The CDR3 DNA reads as TGTGCCAGCAGCTTAGTGCCAGGGGGCTGGGAGACCCAGTACTTC.

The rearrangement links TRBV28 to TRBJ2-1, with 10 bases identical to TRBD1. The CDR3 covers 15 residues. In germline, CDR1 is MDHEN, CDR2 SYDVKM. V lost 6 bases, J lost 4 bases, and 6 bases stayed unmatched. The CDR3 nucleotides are TGTGCCAGCAGCACCAGACAGGGGGCGTACAATGAGCAGTTCTTC. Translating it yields CASSTRQGAYNEQFF.

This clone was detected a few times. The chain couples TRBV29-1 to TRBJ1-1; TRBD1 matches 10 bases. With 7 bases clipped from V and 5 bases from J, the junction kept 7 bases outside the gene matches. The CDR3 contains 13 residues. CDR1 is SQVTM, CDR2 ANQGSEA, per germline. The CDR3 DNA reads TGCAGCGGGGACAGGGGTGGGAGTACTGAAGCTTTCTTT. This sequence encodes CSGDRGGSTEAFF.

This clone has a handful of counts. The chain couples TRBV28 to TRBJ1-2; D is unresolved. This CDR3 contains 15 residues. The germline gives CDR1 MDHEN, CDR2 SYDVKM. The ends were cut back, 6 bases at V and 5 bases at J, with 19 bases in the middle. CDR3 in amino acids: CASRQDPQPGYGYTF. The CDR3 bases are TGTGCCAGCAGACAAGACCCACAACCGGGGTATGGCTACACCTTC.

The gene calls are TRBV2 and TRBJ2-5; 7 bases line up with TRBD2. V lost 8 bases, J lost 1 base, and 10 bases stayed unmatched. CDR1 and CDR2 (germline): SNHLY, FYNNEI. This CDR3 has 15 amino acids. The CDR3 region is CASLEGGGRQETQYF. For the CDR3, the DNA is TGTGCCAGCCTCGAGGGCGGGGGACGCCAAGAGACCCAGTACTTC.